A single sample is the source of the 25 T cell receptor beta chains below, sequenced in a study of CD8 T cells in ankylosing spondylitis. Study results and limitations: There was a TCR beta motif, made of fewer than 10 highly homologous variants, that appeared characteristic of ankylosing spondylitis blood.

Via MiXCR, TCRdb re-called the 5' RACE reads, giving one row per CDR3 protein. The profile shows under 150,000 distinct CDR3 sequences, under 20% of them singletons. Antigen specificity for these receptors is unknown. The sample was blood, either unsorted or a sorted T cell fraction (not recorded which). Source of these receptors: a male donor with ankylosing spondylitis.

V usage is TRBV6-5 and J usage is TRBJ2-1, with D unclear. The CDR3 runs to 14 residues. With 0 bases removed from V and 6 bases from J, the gap between germline ends came to 9 bases. Germline CDR1 and CDR2: MNHEY and SVGAGI. Written as DNA, the CDR3 is TGTGCCAGCAGTTACTCGAATGCTATCAATGAGCAGTTCTTC. This codes for CASSYSNAINEQFF.

The table lists this clonotype with many counts. The chain uses TRBV12-3 or TRBV12-4 and TRBJ2-1; D is unclear. Trimming left V 4 bases short and J 5 bases short, with 9 bases between. The CDR3 spans 13 residues. The CDR3 region is CASSWQQNNEQFF. CDR3 in DNA: TGTGCCAGCAGTTGGCAGCAGAACAATGAGCAGTTCTTC.

This clonotype was found a few times. The V gene is TRBV4-3, the J gene TRBJ2-7; 10 bases line up with TRBD1. Trimming took 1 base from V and 5 from J; bases not matched to a gene: 8. Germline CDR1 LGHNA, CDR2 YSLEER. The CDR3 runs 16 residues. The CDR3, as DNA: TGCGCCAGCAGCCAAGGGGTCGGACAGGGGGGGGACGAGCAGTACTTC. Translating it yields CASSQGVGQGGDEQYF.

This clonotype was counted between two and nine times. The rearrangement uses TRBV7-8 and TRBJ2-7; D perhaps matches TRBD2 (5 bases). The CDR3 sequence is 14 residues long. V was pared by 0 bases and J by 4 bases, with 10 bases between. Germline CDR1 reads SGHVS; CDR2 reads FQNEAQ. The CDR3 sequence: CASSLAREGYEQYF. The CDR3 DNA reads TGTGCCAGCAGCTTAGCGCGAGAGGGTTACGAGCAGTACTTC.

V usage is TRBV20-1 and J usage is TRBJ1-1; D ambiguous. V was pared by 1 base and J by 11 bases, with 17 bases between. The CDR3 length is 13 residues. Germline CDR1 reads DFQATT; CDR2 reads SNEGSKA (reference sequence). The CDR3 DNA follows: TGCAGTGCTAGAGGGTCGGGAGATAACGTGGCTTTCTTT. This codes for CSARGSGDNVAFF.

A few counts support this clonotype. This chain links TRBV3-1 with TRBJ2-1, with a tentative D call TRBD1 (5 bases). Germline assignment: CDR1 LGHDT and CDR2 YNNKEL (reference sequence). This CDR3 contains 15 residues. V was trimmed by 0 bases and J by 3 bases, leaving 9 bases between them. In DNA, the CDR3 is TGTGCCAGCAGCCAAGAAGGGGCTAGCTACAATGAGCAGTTCTTC. Its translation: CASSQEGASYNEQFF.

This clonotype was counted only a few times. The V and J genes are TRBV6-1 and TRBJ2-3; 9 bases fit TRBD2. The V segment lost 6 bases and the J segment 4 bases; nucleotides outside the gene matches: 8. CDR3 length: 15 residues. Per germline, CDR1 MNHNS and CDR2 SASEGT. The CDR3 bases are TGTGCCAGCAGCCCCATAGCGGGAGTAGCAGATACGCAGTATTTT. Amino acids: CASSPIAGVADTQYF.

The DNA for the CDR3 is TGCGCCAGCAGCCTACGGACAGGGTACAATGAGCAGTTCTTC. Translated: CASSLRTGYNEQFF. V usage is TRBV5-1 and J usage is TRBJ2-1; 8 positions match TRBD1. J was trimmed by 4 bases and V by 4 bases; bases with no gene match: 4. CDR1 and CDR2 from the germline V gene are SGHRS and YFSETQ. The CDR3 is made up of 14 amino acids. Complete variable domain (other parts from reference TRBV5-1 and TRBJ2-1): KAGVTQTPRYLIKTRGQQVTLSCSPISGHRSVSWYQQTPGQGLQFLFEYFSETQRNKGNFPGRFSGRQFSNSRSEMNVSTLELGDSALYLCASSLRTGYNEQFFGPGTRLTVL.

The genes are TRBV4-1 and TRBJ2-7; 10 bases map to TRBD1. The CDR3 is made up of 14 amino acids. The germline gives CDR1 MGHRA, CDR2 YSYEKL. V trimming: 5 bases; J trimming: 4 bases; junction bases outside the gene matches: 5. The CDR3 nucleotides read TGCGCCAGCAGCGACAGGGGGCAGGGGTACGAGCAGTACTTC. The encoded protein is CASSDRGQGYEQYF.

V and J are TRBV27 and TRBJ2-1; D gene ambiguous. The ends were cut back, 0 bases at V and 10 bases at J, with 13 bases in the middle. The CDR3 runs to 14 residues. Looked up from germline, CDR1 is MNHEY and CDR2 is SMNVEV (reference sequence). In nucleotides, the CDR3 is TGTGCCAGCAGTTTATCGGCCTCGAGAAGCGAGCAGTTCTTC. It translates to CASSLSASRSEQFF.

This clonotype has just a few counts. CDR3 amino acids: CSARIRALKNTIYF. The CDR3 coding sequence is TGCAGTGCTAGAATCAGGGCCCTTAAAAACACCATATATTTT. J is TRBJ1-3 and V is TRBV20-1; a possible D gene is TRBD1 (5 bases). Germline CDR1 DFQATT, CDR2 SNEGSKA (reference sequence). There are 14 residues in the CDR3. V shed 2 bases and J shed 6 bases, with 14 bases lying between them.

In this sample, this clonotype turned up a few times. V is TRBV15 and J is TRBJ2-7, with D maybe TRBD2 (5 bases). The CDR3 covers 16 residues. From germline, CDR1 is LNHNV and CDR2 YYDKDF (reference sequence). The V and J ends lost 0 bases and 3 bases respectively, with 15 bases between them. CDR3 sequence: CATSREISVSNYEQYF. CDR3 sequence (DNA): TGTGCCACCAGCAGAGAAATTAGCGTAAGTAACTACGAGCAGTACTTC.

This sequence joins TRBV27 and TRBJ2-1; 12 bases align to TRBD1. Germline lookup yields CDR1 MNHEY and CDR2 SMNVEV (reference sequence). The CDR3 runs to 14 residues. V dropped 10 bases and J dropped 8; count of bases not matched to a gene: 9. The CDR3 sequence is CATESGQGAYEQFF. The CDR3 nucleotides read TGTGCCACTGAGTCGGGACAGGGGGCCTATGAGCAGTTCTTC.

V and J are TRBV27 and TRBJ1-6; no definite D call. The CDR3 has 14 residues. CDR1 is MNHEY and CDR2 is SMNVEV in the germline V gene (reference sequence). V shed 6 bases and J shed 5 bases, with 11 bases lying between them. The CDR3 spells CASSPGFDNSPLHF. Here the CDR3 DNA reads TGTGCCAGCAGCCCGGGATTCGATAATTCACCCCTCCACTTT.

There are a few counts of this clonotype. V gene TRBV7-2 combines with J gene TRBJ1-6, with no clear D. Germline V gene sequence: CDR1 SGHTA, CDR2 FQGNSA. CDR3 size: 13 residues. Deletions cut 0 bases from V and 10 bases from J, with 7 bases between. The DNA of the CDR3 is TGTGCCAGCAGCTTAGCAAGTTGGTCACCCCTCCACTTT. It yields the protein CASSLASWSPLHF.

The sample holds a few counts of this clonotype. One end of the junction varies from germline; a read error may be responsible. The gene calls are TRBV5-6 and TRBJ1-1; no firm D call. Germline V gene data show CDR1 as SGHDT and CDR2 as YYEEEE. This CDR3 contains 12 residues. The CDR3 reads CASSSLTVEVFF. The CDR3 bases are TGTGCCAGCAGCTCCCTGACGGTTGAAGTTTTCTTT.

The chain combines TRBV5-1 with TRBJ2-2; no clear D. The ends were cut back, 4 bases at V and 3 bases at J, with 19 bases in the middle. Germline loops: CDR1 SGHRS, CDR2 YFSETQ. The CDR3 contains 17 residues. CDR3 sequence reads: CASSPPGLRFDTGELFF. The CDR3, as DNA: TGCGCCAGCAGCCCCCCGGGCCTACGATTTGACACCGGGGAGCTGTTTTTT.

The rearrangement uses TRBV7-9 and TRBJ1-2, with 8 bases matching TRBD1. The V and J ends lost 4 bases and 7 bases, in that order; junction bases with no gene match: 14. CDR3 length: 16 amino acids. The germline gives CDR1 SEHNR, CDR2 FQNEAQ (reference sequence). The CDR3 sequence is CASSSPLVQGALGYTF. DNA for the CDR3: TGTGCCAGCAGCTCCCCCCTCGTCCAGGGGGCGCTTGGCTACACCTTC.

This clonotype was seen a handful of times. This sequence joins TRBV6-2 or TRBV6-3 and TRBJ2-1; 7 nucleotides agree with TRBD2. In germline, CDR1 is MNHEY, CDR2 SVGEGT. V was clipped by 1 base and J by 13 bases; unmatched bases: 4. This CDR3 contains 12 residues. In DNA form, the CDR3 reads TGTGCCAGCAGTTACTGGCTAGCGGAACAGTTCTTC. Protein: CASSYWLAEQFF.

In this sample, this clonotype turned up many times. This chain joins TRBV10-3 and TRBJ2-1, with TRBD1 matching over 10 bases. The CDR3 runs 15 residues. Germline CDR1 and CDR2: ENHRY and SYGVKD. V gave up 5 bases and J gave up 5 bases; unmatched junction bases: 6. The CDR3 coding sequence is TGTGCCATCAGTTCCTCCGGGACAGGGGACAATGAGCAGTTCTTC. It yields the protein CAISSSGTGDNEQFF.

In DNA, the CDR3 is TGCAGCGTACAATCCGGGACAGGGGGCGATGGCTACACCTTC. It codes for CSVQSGTGGDGYTF. This rearrangement joins TRBV29-1 to TRBJ1-2; 12 bases map to TRBD1. Trimming cost V 6 bases and J 6 bases; bases outside gene matches: 8. Germline V CDR1 and CDR2: SQVTM, ANQGSEA. This CDR3 spans 14 amino acids.

The chain joins TRBV6-2 or TRBV6-3 to TRBJ2-7; D may be TRBD2 (6 bases). With 6 bases removed from V and 4 bases from J, the gap between germline ends came to 19 bases. Germline assignment: CDR1 MNHEY and CDR2 SVGEGT. The CDR3 has 15 amino acids. The CDR3 nucleotides read TGTGCCAGCAGCCAAACCGGGAGAGCGGCTTACGAGCAGTACTTC. Residues: CASSQTGRAAYEQYF.

This clonotype was seen repeatedly, ten times or more. The chain is built from TRBV5-1 and TRBJ1-1; TRBD1 matches 8 bases. Looked up from germline, CDR1 is SGHRS and CDR2 is YFSETQ. Germline trimming cut 4 bases from V and 1 base from J; bases unmatched to any gene: 9. This CDR3 contains 16 residues. Here the CDR3 reads CASSLPAGGTNTEAFF. The CDR3 DNA is TGCGCCAGCAGCCTGCCGGCAGGGGGCACGAACACTGAAGCTTTCTTT.

J is TRBJ2-1 and V is TRBV20-1, with TRBD2 matching 10 bases. The ends lost 6 bases at V and 10 bases at J; junction bases unmatched: 12. CDR3 length: 14 residues. Germline CDR1 DFQATT, CDR2 SNEGSKA (reference sequence). CDR3 bases: TGCAGTGCGAAGGGGAGCGGGAGGGCCGGGGAGCAGTTCTTC. Amino acids: CSAKGSGRAGEQFF.

The V and J genes are TRBV9 and TRBJ2-1; TRBD2 matches at 8 bases. The CDR3 covers 18 residues. From germline, CDR1 is SGDLS and CDR2 YYNGEE. V shed 0 bases, J shed 8 bases, and the junction held 16 bases outside the gene matches. The CDR3 loop reads CASSVAGLAGSWEDEQFF. The CDR3 nucleotides read TGTGCCAGCAGCGTAGCTGGGCTAGCGGGTAGTTGGGAGGATGAGCAGTTCTTC.